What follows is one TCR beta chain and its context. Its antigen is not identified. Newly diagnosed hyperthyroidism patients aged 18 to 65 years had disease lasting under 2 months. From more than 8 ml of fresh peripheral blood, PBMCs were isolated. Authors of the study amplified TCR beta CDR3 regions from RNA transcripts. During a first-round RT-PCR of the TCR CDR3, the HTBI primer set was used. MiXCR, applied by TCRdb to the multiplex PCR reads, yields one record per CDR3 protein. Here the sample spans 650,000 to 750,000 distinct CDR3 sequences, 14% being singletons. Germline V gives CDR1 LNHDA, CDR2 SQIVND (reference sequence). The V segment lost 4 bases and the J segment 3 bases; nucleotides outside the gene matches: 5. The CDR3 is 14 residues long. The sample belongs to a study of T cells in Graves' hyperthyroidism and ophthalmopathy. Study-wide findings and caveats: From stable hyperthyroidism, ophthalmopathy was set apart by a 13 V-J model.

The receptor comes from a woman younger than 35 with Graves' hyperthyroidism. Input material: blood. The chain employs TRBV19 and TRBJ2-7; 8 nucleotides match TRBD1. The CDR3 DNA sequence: TGTGCCAGTAGTACCCGGGACAGGCTCTACGAGCAGTACTTC. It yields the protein CASSTRDRLYEQYF.